Listed below are T cell receptor beta chains from one sample, sequenced in a study of T cells in localized non-small cell lung cancer. Using immunoSEQ multiplex PCR, the repertoire was profiled, and TCRdb retains in-frame clones only, with some absent. The table includes roughly 48,000 clones, roughly 77% detected once. Sequencing was performed on peripheral blood, taken before any cancer treatment. The receptors stem from a man aged 35-69 years with stage I squamous cell lung carcinoma. Each CDR3 is given with its conserved first and last residue. The order of the fields is J gene, V gene, CDR3 length, CDR3 protein.

j_gene: TRBJ2-5; v_gene: TRBV7-2; len: 13; CDR3aa: CASSRRGDETQYF
j_gene: TRBJ2-7; v_gene: TRBV28; len: 13; CDR3aa: CASSSGTSHEQYF
j_gene: TRBJ2-5; v_gene: TRBV5-1; len: 15; CDR3aa: CASSSGQGHDETQYF
j_gene: TRBJ2-5; v_gene: TRBV7-6; len: 13; CDR3aa: CASSLAGLETQYF
j_gene: TRBJ1-5; v_gene: TRBV2; len: 15; CDR3aa: CASSLQGGSNQPQHF
j_gene: TRBJ2-6; v_gene: TRBV6-1; len: 17; CDR3aa: CASSELAGGPGANVLTF
j_gene: TRBJ1-2; v_gene: TRBV9; len: 15; CDR3aa: CASSPHTVGDYGYTF
j_gene: TRBJ2-5; v_gene: TRBV7-9; len: 19; CDR3aa: CASSPRQASGGTGGETQYF
j_gene: TRBJ2-5; v_gene: TRBV19; len: 16; CDR3aa: CASSIPGQGRKETQYF
j_gene: TRBJ1-2; v_gene: TRBV2; len: 12; CDR3aa: CASSGEAAGYTF
j_gene: TRBJ2-2; v_gene: TRBV11-1; len: 12; CDR3aa: CASSSGRGELFF
j_gene: TRBJ2-5; v_gene: TRBV28; len: 15; CDR3aa: CASSPAQGPWETQYF
j_gene: TRBJ2-7; v_gene: TRBV11-2; len: 15; CDR3aa: CASSLVGNRVAEQYF
j_gene: TRBJ1-2; v_gene: TRBV5-6; len: 12; CDR3aa: CASSAGPGGYTF
j_gene: TRBJ1-5; v_gene: TRBV2; len: 17; CDR3aa: CASSELRGQGAGQPQHF
j_gene: TRBJ2-1; v_gene: TRBV29-1; len: 13; CDR3aa: CSSCLDSYNEQFF
j_gene: TRBJ1-6; v_gene: TRBV7-8; len: 14; CDR3aa: CASSLGGDNSPLHF
j_gene: TRBJ2-3; v_gene: TRBV19; len: 11; CDR3aa: CASSIQLTQYF
j_gene: TRBJ2-3; v_gene: TRBV11-3; len: 15; CDR3aa: CASSRGTGGTDTQYF
j_gene: TRBJ1-6; v_gene: TRBV28; len: 17; CDR3aa: CASSFPGDRGPDSPLHF
j_gene: TRBJ1-2; v_gene: TRBV7-8; len: 17; CDR3aa: CASSRGPGGRGNYGYTF
j_gene: TRBJ2-2; v_gene: TRBV2; len: 13; CDR3aa: CASQGLDTGELFF
j_gene: TRBJ2-1; v_gene: TRBV7-2; len: 14; CDR3aa: CASSLGGGAVEQFF
j_gene: TRBJ1-5; v_gene: TRBV7-9; len: 13; CDR3aa: CASSWDGNQPQHF
j_gene: TRBJ2-1; v_gene: TRBV7-8; len: 16; CDR3aa: CASSLVRGGARDEQFF
j_gene: TRBJ2-6; v_gene: TRBV7-2; len: 16; CDR3aa: CASSAQGISGANVLTF
j_gene: TRBJ1-3; v_gene: TRBV9; len: 16; CDR3aa: CASSVGESRAGNTIYF
j_gene: TRBJ1-5; v_gene: TRBV19; len: 14; CDR3aa: CASSNGQTGQPQHF
j_gene: TRBJ1-2; v_gene: TRBV14; len: 15; CDR3aa: CASARWGQENYGYTF